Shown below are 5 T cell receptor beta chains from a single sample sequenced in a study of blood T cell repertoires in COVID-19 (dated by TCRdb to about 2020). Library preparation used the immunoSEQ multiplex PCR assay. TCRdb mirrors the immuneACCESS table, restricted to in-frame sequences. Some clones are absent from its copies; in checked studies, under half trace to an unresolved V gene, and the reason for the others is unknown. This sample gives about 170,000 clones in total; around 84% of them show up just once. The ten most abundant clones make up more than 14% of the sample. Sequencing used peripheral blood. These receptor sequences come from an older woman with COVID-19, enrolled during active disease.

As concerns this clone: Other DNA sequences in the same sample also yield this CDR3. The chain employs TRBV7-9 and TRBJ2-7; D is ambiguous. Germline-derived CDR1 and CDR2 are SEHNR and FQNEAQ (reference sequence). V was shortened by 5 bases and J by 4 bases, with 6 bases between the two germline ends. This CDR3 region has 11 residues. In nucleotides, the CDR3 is TGTGCCAGCAGCCCAGGATACGAGCAGTACTTC. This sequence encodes CASSPGYEQYF.

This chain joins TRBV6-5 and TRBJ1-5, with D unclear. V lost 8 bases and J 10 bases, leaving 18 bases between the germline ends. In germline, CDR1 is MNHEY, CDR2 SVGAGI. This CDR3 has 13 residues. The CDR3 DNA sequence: TGTGCCAGCGGGAGCAGTCCTGATTTACCCCAGCATTTT. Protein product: CASGSSPDLPQHF.

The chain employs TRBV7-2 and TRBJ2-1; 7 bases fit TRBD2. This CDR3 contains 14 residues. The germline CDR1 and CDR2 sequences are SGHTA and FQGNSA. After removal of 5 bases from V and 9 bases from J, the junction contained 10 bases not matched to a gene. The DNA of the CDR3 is TGTGCCAGCAGCCCGGGGGAGGGGATGGGTGAGCAGTTCTTC. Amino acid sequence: CASSPGEGMGEQFF.

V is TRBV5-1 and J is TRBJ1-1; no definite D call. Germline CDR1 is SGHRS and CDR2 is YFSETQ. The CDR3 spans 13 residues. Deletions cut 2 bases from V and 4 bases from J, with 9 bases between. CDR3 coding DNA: TGCGCCAGCAGCTTTCAGGTGGGCACTGAAGCTTTCTTT. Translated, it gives CASSFQVGTEAFF. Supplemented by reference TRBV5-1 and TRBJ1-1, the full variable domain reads KAGVTQTPRYLIKTRGQQVTLSCSPISGHRSVSWYQQTPGQGLQFLFEYFSETQRNKGNFPGRFSGRQFSNSRSEMNVSTLELGDSALYLCASSFQVGTEAFFGQGTRLTVV.

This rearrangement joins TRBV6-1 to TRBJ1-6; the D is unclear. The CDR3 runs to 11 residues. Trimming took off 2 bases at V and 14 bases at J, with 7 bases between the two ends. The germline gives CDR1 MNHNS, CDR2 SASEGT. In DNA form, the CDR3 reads TGTGCCAGCAGTGAACTAGGTTCCCTCCACTTT. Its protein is CASSELGSLHF.